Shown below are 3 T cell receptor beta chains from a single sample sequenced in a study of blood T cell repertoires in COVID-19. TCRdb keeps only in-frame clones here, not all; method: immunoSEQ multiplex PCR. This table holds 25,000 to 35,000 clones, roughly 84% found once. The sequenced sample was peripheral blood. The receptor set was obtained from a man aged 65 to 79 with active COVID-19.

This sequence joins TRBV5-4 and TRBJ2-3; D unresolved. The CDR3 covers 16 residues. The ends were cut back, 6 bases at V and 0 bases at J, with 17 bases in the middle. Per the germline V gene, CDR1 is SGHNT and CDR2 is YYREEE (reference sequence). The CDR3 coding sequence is TGTGCCAGCACCCTCCGAACTGTCTATAGCACAGATACGCAGTATTTT. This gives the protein CASTLRTVYSTDTQYF.

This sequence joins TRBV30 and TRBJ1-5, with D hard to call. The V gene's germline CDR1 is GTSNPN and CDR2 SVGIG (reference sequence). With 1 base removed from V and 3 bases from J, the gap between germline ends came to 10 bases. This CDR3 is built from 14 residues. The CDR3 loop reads CAWSGRGLNQPQHF. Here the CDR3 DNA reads TGTGCCTGGAGTGGTAGAGGGCTCAATCAGCCCCAGCATTTT.

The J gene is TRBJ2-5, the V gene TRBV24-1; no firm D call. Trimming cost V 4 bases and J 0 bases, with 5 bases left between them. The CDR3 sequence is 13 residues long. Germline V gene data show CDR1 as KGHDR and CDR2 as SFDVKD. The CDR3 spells CATSDLYQETQYF. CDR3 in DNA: TGTGCCACCAGTGACCTGTACCAAGAGACCCAGTACTTC.